The TCR beta chain described here comes from a study of PD-1 blockade in classical Hodgkin lymphoma. Overall study results and limits: Complete responders started with a diversity level that resembled newly diagnosed patients at baseline.

Generated by immunoSEQ multiplex PCR, the TCRdb table keeps only in-frame clones and is missing some. The repertoire holds about 40,000 clones, with around 87% as singletons. The CDR3 runs to 15 residues. Germline values: CDR1 SGDLS, CDR2 YYNGEE. Trimming shortened V by 0 bases and J by 3 bases, and 12 bases separated the two germline ends. Each patient relapsed following autologous stem cell transplantation, and prior brentuximab vedotin exposure differed. For this clone: Antigen unknown.

The sequence came from a human donor with classical Hodgkin lymphoma. Material: peripheral blood mononuclear cells (PBMCs), obtained at baseline. The V and J genes are TRBV9 and TRBJ2-5, with no clear D. The CDR3 loop reads CASSVGLRAEETQYF. The DNA of the CDR3 is TGTGCCAGCAGCGTAGGGCTCCGGGCAGAAGAGACCCAGTACTTC.